A selection of T cell receptor beta chains follows, all from one sample in a study of CD8 T cells in Susac syndrome. TCRdb re-derived calls from the immunoSEQ multiplex PCR reads in MiXCR, one entry per CDR3 protein. This sample has about 180,000 distinct CDR3 sequences, with just under 95% found just once. The sequencing input was CD4+ T cells from PBMCs. These receptors were collected from a human donor with Susac syndrome. Each CDR3 is given without its conserved first and last residue. Fields, in order: V gene, J gene, CDR3 protein.

v_gene: TRBV7-9
j_gene: TRBJ2-1
CDR3aa: ASVTSTSGINEQF

v_gene: TRBV6-2/TRBV6-3
j_gene: TRBJ2-1
CDR3aa: ASGRRDEQF

v_gene: TRBV20-1
j_gene: TRBJ2-7
CDR3aa: SAARDTSYEQY

v_gene: TRBV5-1
j_gene: TRBJ2-3
CDR3aa: ASTQGASTDTQY

v_gene: TRBV20-1
j_gene: TRBJ2-2
CDR3aa: SVMSAGELF

v_gene: TRBV5-1
j_gene: TRBJ2-5
CDR3aa: ASSLEGLETQY

v_gene: TRBV25-1
j_gene: TRBJ1-2
CDR3aa: ASSEWADGYT

v_gene: TRBV2
j_gene: TRBJ2-2
CDR3aa: ASRGTTNTGELF

v_gene: TRBV19
j_gene: TRBJ2-5
CDR3aa: ASGEETQY

v_gene: TRBV6-2/TRBV6-3
j_gene: TRBJ2-5
CDR3aa: ASAGVGETQY

v_gene: TRBV7-9
j_gene: TRBJ2-6
CDR3aa: ASSLGMGGANSGANVLT

v_gene: TRBV2
j_gene: TRBJ1-1
CDR3aa: ASSEFQGENTEAF

v_gene: TRBV7-8
j_gene: TRBJ2-1
CDR3aa: ASRSTSGVFNEQF

v_gene: TRBV14
j_gene: TRBJ1-2
CDR3aa: ASSQDIAYGYT